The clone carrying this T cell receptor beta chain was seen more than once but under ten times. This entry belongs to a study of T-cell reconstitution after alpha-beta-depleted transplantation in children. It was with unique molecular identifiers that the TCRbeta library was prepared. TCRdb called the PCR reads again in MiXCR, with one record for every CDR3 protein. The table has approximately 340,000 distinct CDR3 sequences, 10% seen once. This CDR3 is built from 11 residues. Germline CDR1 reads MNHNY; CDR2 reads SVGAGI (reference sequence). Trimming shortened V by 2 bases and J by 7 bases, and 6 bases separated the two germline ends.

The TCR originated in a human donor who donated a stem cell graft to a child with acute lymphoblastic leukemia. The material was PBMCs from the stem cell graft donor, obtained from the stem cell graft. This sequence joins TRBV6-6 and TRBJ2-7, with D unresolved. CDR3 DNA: TGTGCCAGCAGTTACGGCCAGGAGCAGTACTTC. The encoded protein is CASSYGQEQYF.